The rows below give T cell receptor beta chains drawn from one sample of a study of response to subunit inactivated influenza vaccine. Using its own MiXCR run on the RT-PCR reads, TCRdb lists one record per CDR3 protein. The repertoire consists of about 700,000 distinct CDR3 sequences, with 11% to 15% occurring once and the leading ten covering around 6.5%. This specimen was PBMCs from blood, taken about 14 days before vaccination. The receptor source for this set is a man aged 50-60 years who received an inactivated influenza vaccine. Each CDR3 is given with its conserved first and last residue. D genes are given only for firm matches.

>14|-|TRBV10-3|TRBJ2-1
CAISEQILSNEQFF
>18|TRBD1|TRBV5-1|TRBJ2-1
CASSPLGFAGGAGNEQFF
>17|TRBD2|TRBV20-1|TRBJ2-3
CSAKRTSGTRGADTQYF
>15|TRBD1|TRBV3-1|TRBJ1-2
CASSSRGDSKAGYTF
>13|-|TRBV7-2|TRBJ2-5
CASSLRFGETQYF
>14|TRBD1|TRBV5-1|TRBJ2-3
CASSSGQVTDTQYF
>14|TRBD2|TRBV20-1|TRBJ2-5
CSARKAGVRETQYF
>12|-|TRBV4-1|TRBJ2-2
CASSQVLGELFF
>15|TRBD1|TRBV4-1|TRBJ1-5
CASSRVDRGNQPQHF
>15|TRBD2|TRBV20-1|TRBJ2-1
CSARLAGGKEGEQFF
>13|-|TRBV28|TRBJ2-1
CASKPTGFYEQFF
>15|-|TRBV20-1|TRBJ2-7
CSARNGTSSSYEQYF
>11|TRBD2|TRBV29-1|TRBJ2-7
CSGGGGGEQYF
>16|-|TRBV28|TRBJ2-5
CASTILGAGVQETQYF
>13|TRBD1|TRBV20-1|TRBJ2-2
CSGSDRAGGELFF
>14|-|TRBV4-2|TRBJ2-3
CASSRGGSTDTQYF
>16|TRBD2|TRBV19|TRBJ2-1
CASSVRTSGAIDEQFF